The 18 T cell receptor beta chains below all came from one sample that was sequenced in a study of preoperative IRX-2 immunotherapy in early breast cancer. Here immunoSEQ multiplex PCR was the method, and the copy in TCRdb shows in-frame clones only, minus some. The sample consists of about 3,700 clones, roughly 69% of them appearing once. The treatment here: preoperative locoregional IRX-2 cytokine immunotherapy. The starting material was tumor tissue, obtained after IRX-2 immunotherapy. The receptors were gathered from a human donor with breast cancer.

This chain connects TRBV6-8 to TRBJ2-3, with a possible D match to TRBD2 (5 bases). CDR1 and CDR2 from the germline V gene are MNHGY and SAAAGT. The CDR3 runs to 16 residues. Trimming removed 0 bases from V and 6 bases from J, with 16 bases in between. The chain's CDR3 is CASSYSPRPGIDTQYF. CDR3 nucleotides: TGTGCCAGCAGTTACTCGCCCCGACCCGGGATTGATACGCAGTATTTT.

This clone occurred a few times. CDR3 in amino acids: CASRQDRGKTEAFF. The CDR3 coding sequence is TGTGCCAGTAGGCAGGACAGGGGAAAGACTGAAGCTTTCTTT. V usage is TRBV19 and J usage is TRBJ1-1, with 9 bases fitting TRBD1. The germline V gene encodes CDR1 LNHDA and CDR2 SQIVND (reference sequence). The CDR3 length is 14 residues. V dropped 6 bases and J dropped 5; count of bases not matched to a gene: 7.

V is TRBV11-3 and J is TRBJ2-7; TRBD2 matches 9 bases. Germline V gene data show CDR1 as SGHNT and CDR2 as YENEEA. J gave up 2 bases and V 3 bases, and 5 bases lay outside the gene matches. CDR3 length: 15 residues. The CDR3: CASSLYLAGTYEQYF. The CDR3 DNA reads TGTGCCAGCAGCTTGTATCTAGCGGGGACCTACGAGCAGTACTTC.

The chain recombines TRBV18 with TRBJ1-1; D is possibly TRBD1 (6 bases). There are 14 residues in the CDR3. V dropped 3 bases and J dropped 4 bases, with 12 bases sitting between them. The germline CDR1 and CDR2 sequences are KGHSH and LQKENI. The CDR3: CASSPSGAGTEAFF. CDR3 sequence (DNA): TGTGCCAGCTCACCGTCAGGGGCGGGCACTGAAGCTTTCTTT.

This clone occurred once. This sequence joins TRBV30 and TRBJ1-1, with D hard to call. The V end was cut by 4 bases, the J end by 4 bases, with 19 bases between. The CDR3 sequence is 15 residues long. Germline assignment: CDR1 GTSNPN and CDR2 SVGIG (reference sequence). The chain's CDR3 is CAWNRRGRPLTEAFF. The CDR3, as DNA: TGTGCCTGGAACCGGCGTGGTAGGCCTCTCACTGAAGCTTTCTTT.

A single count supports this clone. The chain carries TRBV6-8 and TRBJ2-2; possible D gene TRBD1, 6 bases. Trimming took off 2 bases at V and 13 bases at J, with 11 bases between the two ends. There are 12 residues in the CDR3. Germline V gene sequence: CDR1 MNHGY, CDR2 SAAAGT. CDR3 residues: CASSYPQGWLFF. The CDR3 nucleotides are TGTGCCAGCAGTTACCCACAGGGTTGGCTGTTTTTT.

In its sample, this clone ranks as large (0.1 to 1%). The CDR3 nucleotides are TGTGCCAGCAGCGAATCTCTCGGACGGAACAATCAGCCCCAGCATTTT. Its translation: CASSESLGRNNQPQHF. V is TRBV11-3 and J is TRBJ1-5, with no clear D. Germline lookup yields CDR1 SGHNT and CDR2 YENEEA. The CDR3 spans 16 residues. V was shortened by 5 bases and J by 3 bases, with 17 bases between the two germline ends.

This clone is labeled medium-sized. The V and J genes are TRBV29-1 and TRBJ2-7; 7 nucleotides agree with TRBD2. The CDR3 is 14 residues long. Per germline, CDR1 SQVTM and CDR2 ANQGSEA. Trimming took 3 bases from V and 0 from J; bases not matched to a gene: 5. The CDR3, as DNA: TGCAGCGTTGAGGTAGCGGGCTTCTCCTACGAGCAGTACTTC. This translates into CSVEVAGFSYEQYF.

The CDR3 protein is CASSLGLEADTQYF. Written as DNA, the CDR3 is TGTGCCAGCAGCCTGGGACTAGAGGCAGATACGCAGTATTTT. The chain combines TRBV11-3 with TRBJ2-3; 8 nucleotides align to TRBD2. The V segment lost 5 bases and the J segment 4 bases; nucleotides outside the gene matches: 5. This CDR3 spans 14 amino acids. Germline V lookup: CDR1 SGHNT, CDR2 YENEEA.

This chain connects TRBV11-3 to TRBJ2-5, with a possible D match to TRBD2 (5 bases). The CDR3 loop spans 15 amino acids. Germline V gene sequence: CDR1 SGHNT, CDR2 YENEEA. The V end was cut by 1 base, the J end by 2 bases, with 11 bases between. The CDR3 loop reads CASSLGRTLQETQYF. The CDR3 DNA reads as TGTGCCAGCAGCTTAGGAAGGACTCTTCAAGAGACCCAGTACTTC.

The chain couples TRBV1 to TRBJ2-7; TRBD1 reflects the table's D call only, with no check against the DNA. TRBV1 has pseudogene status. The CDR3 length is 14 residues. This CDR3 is CASSPRQGGYEQYF. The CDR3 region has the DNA TGCGCCAGCAGCCCCCGACAGGGAGGCTACGAGCAGTACTTC.

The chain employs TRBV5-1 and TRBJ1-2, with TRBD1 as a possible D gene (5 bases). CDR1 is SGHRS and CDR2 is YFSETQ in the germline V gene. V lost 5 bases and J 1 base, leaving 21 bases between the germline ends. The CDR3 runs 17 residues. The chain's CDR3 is CASRPPTGTDYNYGYTF. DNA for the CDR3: TGCGCCAGCAGACCTCCTACCGGGACCGACTATAACTATGGCTACACCTTC.

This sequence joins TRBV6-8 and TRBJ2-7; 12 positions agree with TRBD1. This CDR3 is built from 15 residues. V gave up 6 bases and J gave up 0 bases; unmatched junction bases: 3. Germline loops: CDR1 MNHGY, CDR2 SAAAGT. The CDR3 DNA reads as TGTGCCAGCAGGAAGGGACAGGGGGCCTCCTACGAGCAGTACTTC. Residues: CASRKGQGASYEQYF.

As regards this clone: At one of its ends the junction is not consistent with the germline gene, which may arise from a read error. The CDR3 region has the DNA TGTGCCATCAGTGCCTGGGACAGTAACTATGGCTACACCTTC. It is translated as CAISAWDSNYGYTF. V and J are TRBV6-8 and TRBJ1-2; TRBD1 aligns across 7 bases. The CDR3 is 14 amino acids. CDR1 MNHGY and CDR2 SAAAGT come from the germline V gene.

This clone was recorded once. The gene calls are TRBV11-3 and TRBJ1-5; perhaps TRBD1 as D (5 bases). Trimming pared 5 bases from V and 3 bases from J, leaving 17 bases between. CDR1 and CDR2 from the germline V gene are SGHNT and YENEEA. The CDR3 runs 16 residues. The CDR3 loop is CASSLRGRENNQPQHF. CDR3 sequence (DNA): TGTGCCAGCAGCCTACGGGGCAGGGAAAACAATCAGCCCCAGCATTTT.

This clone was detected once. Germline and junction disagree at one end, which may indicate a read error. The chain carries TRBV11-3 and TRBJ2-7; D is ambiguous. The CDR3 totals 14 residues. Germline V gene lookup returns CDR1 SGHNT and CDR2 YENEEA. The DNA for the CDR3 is TGTGCTAGCAGCCCACGGATAGAGTCCTACGAGCAGTACTTC. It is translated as CASSPRIESYEQYF.

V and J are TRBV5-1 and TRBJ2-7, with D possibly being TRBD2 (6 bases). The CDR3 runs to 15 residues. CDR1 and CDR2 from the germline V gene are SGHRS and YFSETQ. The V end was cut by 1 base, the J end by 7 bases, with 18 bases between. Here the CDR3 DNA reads TGCGCCAGCAGCTTGTATTATGGCGGGACGAGGGAGCAGTACTTC. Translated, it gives CASSLYYGGTREQYF. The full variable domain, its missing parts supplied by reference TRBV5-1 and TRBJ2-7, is KAGVTQTPRYLIKTRGQQVTLSCSPISGHRSVSWYQQTPGQGLQFLFEYFSETQRNKGNFPGRFSGRQFSNSRSEMNVSTLELGDSALYLCASSLYYGGTREQYFGPGTRLTVT.

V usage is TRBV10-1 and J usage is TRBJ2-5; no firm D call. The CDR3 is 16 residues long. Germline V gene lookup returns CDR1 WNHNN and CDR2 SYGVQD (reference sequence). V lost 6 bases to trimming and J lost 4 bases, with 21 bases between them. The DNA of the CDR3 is TGCGCCAGCAGAGTACTCCATCCTTTAGTGTCAGAGACCCAGTACTTC. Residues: CASRVLHPLVSETQYF.